This TCR beta chain was identified in a study of cytomegalovirus exposure and HLA in healthy donors (dated by TCRdb to about 2017). In the study overall: In an earlier analysis of several hundred of the donors, under 300 Gb of sequence data and 100 million or so unique TCR beta sequences from about 179 million T cells were reported. A later analysis re-examined previously published TCR beta repertoires from hundreds of donors and added high-resolution HLA genotyping to investigate patterns of TCR occurrence. In a later genetic analysis, genome-wide SNP genotypes for about three fifths of the roughly 670 donors were used, and that subset was treated as a discovery cohort. Every repertoire in the discovery cohort had been generated on one and the same sequencing platform. Typing coverage differed by locus: A, B, C, DRB1 and DQB1 were typed in about 629-630 donors, DQA1 in 522, DPA1 in approximately 600, and DPB1 in 450 to 480. The aim of the study was to test whether cataloging public T cell receptors could identify signatures of past pathogen exposure. HLA typing included class I and class II loci at four-digit resolution. The study profiled the T cell repertoires of some 610 subjects by immunosequencing and related them to cytomegalovirus serostatus. Donor age, sex, ethnicity and CMV serostatus were collected together with the repertoire data. Among around 400 genotyped donors of the cohort, an average of roughly 230,000 unique TCR beta nucleotide sequences was sequenced per donor, of which roughly 18% were non-productive. Of the roughly 400 genotyped donors, approximately 80% fell in the genetic ancestry cluster associated with self-reported Caucasian donors. In addition to the first cohort of around 670 subjects, a separate validation cohort of 100 to 150 different subjects was used. The study combined high-throughput TCR immunosequencing, statistical association of individual TCRs with disease status, and machine learning to predict cytomegalovirus infection status. Roughly 5 DR-DQ haplotypes were treated as single units for association and clustering because of strong linkage in the cohort. Approximately 300 gigabases of sequencing data and tens of millions of unique TCR sequences were included in an early release covering about 700 HLA-typed donors. An earlier analysis of 500 to 750 of the donors applied high-throughput TCR beta sequencing to assess whether each TCR beta V gene segment acted as functional or pseudogenic. Rather than drawing on any new phenotypic data, the later analysis identified candidate immune exposures from TCR beta sequences and the way those sequences occurred across donors.

The cohort was made up of 666 healthy bone marrow donors. At the time of sampling, every cohort member was nominally healthy, though immune exposures that went unrecorded were likely present. The donor was CMV seropositive and was included in the group of 250 to 350 seropositive cohort members. A peripheral blood sample was collected from each donor, and TCR beta sequencing was performed on peripheral blood mononuclear cells. Genomic DNA was extracted from the blood cell samples with the Qiagen DNeasy Blood Extraction Kit. Worth noting for this clone: Its antigen has not been determined. Base-call qualities are not available, and no considerably larger clone is one nucleotide away.

The study at large found these results: A few of the identified cytomegalovirus-associated TCR beta chains were confirmed in vitro to be specific for cytomegalovirus antigens. In this cohort, only TCR beta chains were sequenced, and detectable features were limited by the absence of alpha or paired-chain data. Specific HLA alleles were associated with 15,000 to 20,000 TCR beta sequences at a false discovery rate of 0.05 in a later analysis. Compared with equally common non-associated chains, HLA-associated TCR beta chains in a later analysis were more clonally expanded and had lower generation probabilities. Immune exposure information for the cohort was limited to CMV serostatus. In a later analysis, the rate of TCR association differed among HLA loci, with DRB1 alleles having the most associated TCRs and HLA-C alleles having the fewest. Because HLA typing was missing for some donors at each locus, association tests included only the typed subset. The classifier was reported to diagnose cytomegalovirus status with high specificity and sensitivity in both the original cohort and the validation cohort. An earlier analysis of 587 of the donors showed that most TCR beta V segments appeared in productive rearrangements either about 87% or about 30% of the time, which broadly matched IMGT annotations. A further reported finding was that TCR beta sequences accurately predicted the HLA-A and HLA-B alleles for most subjects in the first cohort. In a later analysis, most CMV-associated TCR beta chains were found to appear HLA-restricted, with HLA associations seemingly driven largely by CMV exposure. Roughly uniform sequencing depth across donors was assumed in presence/absence analyses, although this assumption may not hold. It was suggested by the authors that the approach could potentially be generalized to other disease states and immunological phenotypes. In a later genetic analysis, a missense DCLRE1C variant was associated with V-gene and J-gene trimming of TCR beta chains, and the association was replicated in an independent cohort. A later analysis reported that several top co-occurrence clusters appeared linked to parvovirus B19, influenza, CMV and Epstein-Barr virus. The study listed approximately 150 TCR beta chains as associated with cytomegalovirus. The 87-base-pair reads could not distinguish some IMGT-functional V segments, including TRBV6-2 and TRBV6-3, so those segments were excluded. A later genetic analysis reported fewer N-insertions in productive TCRs among donors in an Asian-associated ancestry cluster than the roughly 700-donor mean. Linkage disequilibrium might explain the correlated functional status among segregating V segments, but an unknown experimental factor could not be excluded. A group of highly shared sequence variants was considered likely to be a technical artifact of the sequencing pipeline. Seventeen rarely observed V segments, including chromosome 9 orphons, were excluded from the earlier analysis of almost 600 of the donors because counts were too low. Most TCR sequences were seen in very few donors, while some public TCRs were found in many individuals. Strong co-occurrence of HLA alleles, especially DR and DQ, made assigning TCR associations to individual alleles difficult.

Inclusive of the bounding cysteine and phenylalanine, the CDR3 is 14 residues long. Kept here is only the CDR3 DNA, which spans 42 bases and is read in frame from base 1. CDR1 and CDR2 (SGHNT, YYREEE) derive from the germline V gene (reference sequence). Trimming takes 2 bases from V and 1 base from J, and the germline ends sit 9 bases apart. The method behind the library was the immunoSEQ multiplex PCR assay. For the multiplex PCR, a mixture combining 60 forward primers for TCR Vbeta segments and 13 reverse primers for TCR Jbeta segments was used. The CDR3 region of rearranged TCR beta genes was amplified from genomic DNA by a multiplex PCR assay. The amplified TCR beta libraries were sequenced on the Illumina HiSeq System as 87-base-pair reads. Under the source paper's analysis protocol: In a later analysis, tens of millions of unique TCR beta chains were counted across the approximately 670 repertoires, and about 9.9 million of these chains were shared by at least two donors. A nearest-neighbor algorithm error-corrected the raw reads and collapsed the reads into unique sequences, merging closely related sequences to remove PCR and sequencing errors. V, D and J gene segments were assigned by aligning CDR3 sequences to IMGT reference sequences. For a sequence to be retained, a match of at least six nucleotides to both a V gene segment and a J gene segment was required. Rearrangements were called productive when the CDR3 lacked stop codons and stayed in frame with V and J; all others were non-productive. CDR3 was defined according to IMGT convention as the region running from the second conserved V-encoded cysteine to the conserved J-encoded phenylalanine. The earlier analysis of about 620 of the donors excluded sequences that lacked an unambiguous match to a single V gene segment. In an earlier analysis of approximately 590 of the donors, V segments were called functional above 56.7% productive rearrangements and were called segregating when the between-donor standard deviation exceeded 5%. A statistical classification framework was developed to diagnose cytomegalovirus status using the catalog of TCR beta chain sequences. A later analysis assigned V and J genes by comparing TCR nucleotide sequences with IMGT/GENE-DB human TR gene sequences. The TCRdist pipeline was used in a later analysis to assign CDR3 sequences and most-parsimonious VDJ recombination scenarios. In a later analysis, each TCR beta chain was defined by its CDR3 amino acid sequence together with its V-gene family, and reads lacking a unique V-gene family were excluded. As a way to deal with suspected cross-contamination and a sequencing artifact, a later analysis dropped over 550 nucleotide sequences that were highly shared and had low generation probability. In a later analysis, a clonal expansion index was calculated for each public chain from normalized within-repertoire ranks of inferred template counts. Generation probabilities in a later analysis came from a VDJ recombination model fitted to out-of-frame rearrangements, and those results were checked against IGoR. In a later analysis, hypergeometric tests were used to score TCR-TCR, TCR-HLA and TCR-CMV co-occurrence, with a repertoire-size bias correction applied to TCR pairs. In a later analysis, false discovery rates were estimated by permuting HLA or CMV assignments 20 times. In a later analysis, co-occurring TCRs were grouped using DBSCAN, with TCRdist sequence similarity added in when clustering inside HLA-allele-positive subsets. Co-occurrence clustering excluded repertoires with fewer than 30,000 or more than 120,000 public chains, plus five with anomalous nucleotide sharing. TCRdb took over this immuneACCESS table, retaining in-frame rearrangements with V and J assigned. Such tables are incomplete; in checked studies, under half of the missing clones stem from an unresolved V gene, and the remainder is unexplained. The V and J calls and clone size come from that table; D and trimming were worked out from the DNA. The table for this sample lists around 90,000 clones; about 80% of them were counted only once. Around 3.5% of the sample is taken by the ten largest.

The chain links TRBV5-4 with TRBJ1-1; the D gene is perhaps TRBD1, from 5 matching bases. The TCR was taken from a male donor in good health and CMV-seropositive. The specimen sequenced was PBMCs. The DNA reads as follows: TGTGCCAGCAGCTTTACAGGTTCGAACACTGAAGCTTTCTTT. Translated, this gives CASSFTGSNTEAFF.